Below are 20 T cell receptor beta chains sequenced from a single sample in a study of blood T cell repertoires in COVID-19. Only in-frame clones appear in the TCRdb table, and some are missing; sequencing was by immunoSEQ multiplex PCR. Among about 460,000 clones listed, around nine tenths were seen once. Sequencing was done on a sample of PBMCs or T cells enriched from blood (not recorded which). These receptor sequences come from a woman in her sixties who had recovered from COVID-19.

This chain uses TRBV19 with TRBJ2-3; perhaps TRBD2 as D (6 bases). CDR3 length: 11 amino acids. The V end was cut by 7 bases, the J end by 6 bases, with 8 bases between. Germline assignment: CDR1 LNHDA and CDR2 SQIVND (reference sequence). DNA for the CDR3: TGTGCCAGTAAGGCGGGGGATACGCAGTATTTT. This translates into CASKAGDTQYF.

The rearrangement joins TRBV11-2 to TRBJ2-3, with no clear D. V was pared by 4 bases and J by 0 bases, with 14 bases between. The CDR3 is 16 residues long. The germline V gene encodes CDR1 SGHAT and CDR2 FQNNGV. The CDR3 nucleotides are TGTGCCAGCAGCTCTTCCACCGGGTACAGCACAGATACGCAGTATTTT. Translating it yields CASSSSTGYSTDTQYF.

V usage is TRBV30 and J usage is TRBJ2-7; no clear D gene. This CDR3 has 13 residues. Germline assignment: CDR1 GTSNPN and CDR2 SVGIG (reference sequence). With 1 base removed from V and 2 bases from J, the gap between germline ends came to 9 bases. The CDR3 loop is CAWSGKAPYEQYF. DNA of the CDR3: TGTGCCTGGAGTGGCAAAGCACCCTACGAGCAGTACTTC.

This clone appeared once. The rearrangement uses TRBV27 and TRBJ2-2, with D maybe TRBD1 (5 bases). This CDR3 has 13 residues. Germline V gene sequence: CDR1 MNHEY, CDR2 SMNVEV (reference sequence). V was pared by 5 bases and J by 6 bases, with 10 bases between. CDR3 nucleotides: TGTGCCAGCAGTCTACCAGGGTCCGGGGAGCTGTTTTTT. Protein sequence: CASSLPGSGELFF.

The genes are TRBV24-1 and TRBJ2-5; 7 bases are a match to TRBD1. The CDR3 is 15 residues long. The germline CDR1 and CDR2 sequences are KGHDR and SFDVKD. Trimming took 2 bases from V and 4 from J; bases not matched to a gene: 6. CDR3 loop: CATSDSTGAGETQYF. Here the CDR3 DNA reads TGTGCCACCAGTGATTCCACAGGGGCGGGAGAGACCCAGTACTTC.

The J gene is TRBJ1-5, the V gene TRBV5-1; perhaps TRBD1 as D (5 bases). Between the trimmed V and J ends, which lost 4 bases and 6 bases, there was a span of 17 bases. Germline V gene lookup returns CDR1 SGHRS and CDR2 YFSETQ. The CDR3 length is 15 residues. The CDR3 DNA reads TGCGCCAGCAGCCCCCTCGGGGGGTCCGGTCAGCCCCAGCATTTT. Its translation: CASSPLGGSGQPQHF.

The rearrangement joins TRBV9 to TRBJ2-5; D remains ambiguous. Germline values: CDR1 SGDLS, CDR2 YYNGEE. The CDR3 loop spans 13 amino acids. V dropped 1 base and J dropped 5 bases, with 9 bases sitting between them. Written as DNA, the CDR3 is TGTGCCAGCAGCGTACGAACGGAGGAGACCCAGTACTTC. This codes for CASSVRTEETQYF.

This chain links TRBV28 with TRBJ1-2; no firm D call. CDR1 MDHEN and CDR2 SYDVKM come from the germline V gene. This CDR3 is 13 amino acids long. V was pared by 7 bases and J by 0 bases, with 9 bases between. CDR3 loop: CASNLVANYGYTF. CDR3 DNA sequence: TGTGCCAGCAACTTAGTAGCTAACTATGGCTACACCTTC.

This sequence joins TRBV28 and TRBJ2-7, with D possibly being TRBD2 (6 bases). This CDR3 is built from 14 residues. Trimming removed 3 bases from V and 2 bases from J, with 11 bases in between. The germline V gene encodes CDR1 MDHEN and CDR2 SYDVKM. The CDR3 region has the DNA TGTGCCAGCAGTTTTGGGGGAGGAACCTACGAGCAGTACGTC. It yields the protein CASSFGGGTYEQYV.

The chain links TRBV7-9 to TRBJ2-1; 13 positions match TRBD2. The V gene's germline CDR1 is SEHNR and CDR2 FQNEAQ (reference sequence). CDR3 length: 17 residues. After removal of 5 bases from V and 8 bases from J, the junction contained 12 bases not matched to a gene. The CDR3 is CASSRAVVLAGGHEQFF. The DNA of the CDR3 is TGTGCCAGCAGCCGGGCGGTAGTACTAGCGGGGGGGCATGAGCAGTTCTTC.

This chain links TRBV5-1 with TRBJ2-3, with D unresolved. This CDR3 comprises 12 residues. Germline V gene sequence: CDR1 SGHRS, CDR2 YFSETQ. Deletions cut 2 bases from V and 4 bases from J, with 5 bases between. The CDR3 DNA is TGCGCCAGCAGCTTATACTCAGATACGCAGTATTTT. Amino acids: CASSLYSDTQYF.

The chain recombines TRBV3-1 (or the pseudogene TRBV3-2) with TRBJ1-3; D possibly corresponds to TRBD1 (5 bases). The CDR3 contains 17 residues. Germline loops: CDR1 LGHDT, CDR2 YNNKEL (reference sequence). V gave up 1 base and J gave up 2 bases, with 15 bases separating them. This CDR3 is CASSQVRGETPGNTIYF. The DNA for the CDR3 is TGTGCCAGCAGCCAAGTTCGGGGGGAAACGCCTGGAAACACCATATATTTT.

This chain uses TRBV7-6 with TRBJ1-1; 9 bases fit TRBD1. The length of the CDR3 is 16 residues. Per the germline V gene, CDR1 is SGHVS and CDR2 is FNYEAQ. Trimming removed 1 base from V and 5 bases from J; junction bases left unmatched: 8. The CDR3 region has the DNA TGTGCCAGCAGCTTAGTTCCTAACGGACAGGGGACTGAAGCTTTCTTT. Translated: CASSLVPNGQGTEAFF.

The CDR3 loop is CASSEDRDYGYTF. The CDR3 DNA reads TGCGCCAGCAGTGAAGACAGGGACTATGGCTACACCTTC. This chain links TRBV10-1 with TRBJ1-2; 7 nucleotides line up with TRBD1. Germline-derived CDR1 and CDR2 are WNHNN and SYGVQD (reference sequence). This CDR3 comprises 13 residues. Losses at the gene ends were 3 bases for V and 3 bases for J; bases not matched to a gene: 1.

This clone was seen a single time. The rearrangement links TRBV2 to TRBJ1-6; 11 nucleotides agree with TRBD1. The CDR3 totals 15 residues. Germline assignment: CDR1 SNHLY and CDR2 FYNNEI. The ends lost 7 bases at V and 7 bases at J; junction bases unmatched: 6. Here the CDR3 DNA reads TGTGCCAGCAAGGGACAGGGGGAATTGAATTCACCCCTCCACTTT. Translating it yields CASKGQGELNSPLHF.

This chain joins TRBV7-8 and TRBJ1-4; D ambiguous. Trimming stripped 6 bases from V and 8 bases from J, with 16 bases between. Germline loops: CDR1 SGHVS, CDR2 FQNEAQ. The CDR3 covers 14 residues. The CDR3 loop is CASSPLRVREKLFF. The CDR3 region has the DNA TGTGCCAGCAGTCCCCTCCGGGTCAGAGAAAAACTGTTTTTT.

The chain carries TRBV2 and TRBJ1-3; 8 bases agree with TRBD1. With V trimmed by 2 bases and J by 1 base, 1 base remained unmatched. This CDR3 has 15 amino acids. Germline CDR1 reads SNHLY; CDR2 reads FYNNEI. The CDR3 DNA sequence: TGTGCCAGCAGTGAACAGGGGGCGTCTGGAAACACCATATATTTT. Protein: CASSEQGASGNTIYF.

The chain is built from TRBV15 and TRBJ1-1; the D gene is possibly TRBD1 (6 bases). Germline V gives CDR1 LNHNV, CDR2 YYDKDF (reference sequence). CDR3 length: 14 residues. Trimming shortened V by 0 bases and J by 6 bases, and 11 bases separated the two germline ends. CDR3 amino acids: CATSRETGTPEAFF. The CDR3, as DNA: TGTGCCACCAGCAGAGAAACAGGGACCCCTGAAGCTTTCTTT.

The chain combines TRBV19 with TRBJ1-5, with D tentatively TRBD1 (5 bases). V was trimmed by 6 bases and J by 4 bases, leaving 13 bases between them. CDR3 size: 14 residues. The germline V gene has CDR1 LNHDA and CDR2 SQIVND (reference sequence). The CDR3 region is CASSFSGGNQPQHF. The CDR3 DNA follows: TGTGCCAGTAGCTTCTCGGGGGGGAATCAGCCCCAGCATTTT.

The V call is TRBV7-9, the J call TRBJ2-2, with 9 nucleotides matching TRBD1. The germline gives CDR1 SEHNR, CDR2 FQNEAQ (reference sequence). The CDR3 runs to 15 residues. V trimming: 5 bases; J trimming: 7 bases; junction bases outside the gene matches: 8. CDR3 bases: TGTGCCAGCAGCCACACCGGGACAGGGTTCGGGGAGCTGTTTTTT. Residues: CASSHTGTGFGELFF.